The 31 T cell receptor beta chains given below trace back to one sample, sequenced in a study of T cell responses to AZD1222 COVID-19 vaccine (dated by TCRdb to about 2021). The sample's time point, from its label and the paper: about 28 days (+/-7) after the second vaccine dose. The protocol used for the library was the immunoSEQ multiplex PCR assay. TCRdb provides this immuneACCESS table in a form limited to in-frame rearrangements. Some clones are lacking; in checked studies, under half of them reflect an unresolved V gene, and why the rest are absent is not known. A total of some 49,000 clones appear in this sample, about 90% of them only once. Approximately 1.2% of the sample belongs to the ten largest clones. The specimen comprised peripheral blood, sampled 28 days after the second AZD1222 dose. Receptors were obtained from an adult who received the AZD1222 COVID-19 vaccine.

The rearrangement links TRBV9 to TRBJ2-3; the D gene is possibly TRBD2 (7 bases). Germline lookup yields CDR1 SGDLS and CDR2 YYNGEE. Trimming left V 4 bases short and J 0 bases short, with 15 bases between. The CDR3 is made up of 16 amino acids. In DNA, the CDR3 is TGTGCCAGCAGCCCTGGGGGGGCAGACAGCACAGATACGCAGTATTTT. Translation: CASSPGGADSTDTQYF.

The chain recombines TRBV2 with TRBJ1-1; TRBD1 matches 9 bases. This CDR3 has 18 residues. V trimming: 1 base; J trimming: 5 bases; junction bases outside the gene matches: 14. Germline CDR1 and CDR2: SNHLY and FYNNEI. This chain's CDR3 is CASSEVLQSTGGGTEAFF. The DNA of the CDR3 is TGTGCCAGCAGTGAAGTGCTGCAGAGTACAGGGGGCGGGACTGAAGCTTTCTTT.

The rearrangement uses TRBV5-1 and TRBJ2-6, with a weak D call TRBD2 (5 bases). V was clipped by 2 bases and J by 2 bases, with 5 bases between them. This CDR3 has 14 amino acids. CDR1 is SGHRS, CDR2 YFSETQ, per germline. The CDR3: CASSFGTGANVLTF. The CDR3, as DNA: TGCGCCAGCAGCTTCGGGACTGGGGCCAACGTCCTGACTTTC.

CDR3 sequence (DNA): TGTGCCATAAACGCGGGGGCGGGTCAGCCCCAGCATTTT. As protein: CAINAGAGQPQHF. This rearrangement joins TRBV10-3 to TRBJ1-5, with D perhaps TRBD1 (6 bases). The V end was cut by 9 bases, the J end by 6 bases, with 15 bases between. Germline CDR1 ENHRY, CDR2 SYGVKD. This CDR3 spans 13 amino acids.

This clone was seen only once. This rearrangement joins TRBV6-5 to TRBJ1-1; D call uncertain. CDR1 MNHEY and CDR2 SVGAGI come from the germline V gene. Trimming took 0 bases from V and 5 from J, leaving 10 bases between them. The CDR3 is made up of 14 amino acids. The CDR3 DNA reads as TGTGCCAGCAGTTACTCTCGTGAGCGGACTGAAGCTTTCTTT. It codes for CASSYSRERTEAFF.

This clone has just a few counts. This sequence joins TRBV7-2 and TRBJ2-1; TRBD2 matches 11 bases. In germline, CDR1 is SGHTA, CDR2 FQGNSA. V was pared by 8 bases and J by 2 bases, with 11 bases of the junction left unmatched. The CDR3 loop spans 17 amino acids. CDR3 in DNA: TGTGCCAGCCGCTACGGGGGGACTAGCGGAGCCTACAATGAGCAGTTCTTC. It codes for CASRYGGTSGAYNEQFF.

The chain uses TRBV4-1 and TRBJ2-3, with TRBD2 matching over 9 bases. CDR3 size: 18 residues. The V and J ends lost 0 bases and 3 bases, in that order; junction bases with no gene match: 10. Germline V gene lookup returns CDR1 MGHRA and CDR2 YSYEKL. The CDR3 DNA is TGCGCCAGCAGCCAAGATCACGGGGGTAGCGGGAGTACAGATACGCAGTATTTT. Protein product: CASSQDHGGSGSTDTQYF.

This sequence joins TRBV6-5 and TRBJ1-1; no firm D call. This CDR3 is built from 13 residues. Germline V lookup: CDR1 MNHEY, CDR2 SVGAGI. The V and J ends lost 7 bases and 5 bases respectively, with 14 bases between them. The CDR3 DNA sequence: TGTGCCAGCAAAGTCCGGGGAAAGACTGAAGCTTTCTTT. Translated, it gives CASKVRGKTEAFF.

V and J are TRBV15 and TRBJ2-2; a possible D gene is TRBD1 (6 bases). Germline CDR1 is LNHNV and CDR2 is YYDKDF (reference sequence). The germline V and J ends were trimmed by 0 bases and 5 bases, with 13 bases remaining between them. CDR3 length: 16 amino acids. The CDR3 loop is CATSRDVQGSTGELFF. The CDR3 bases are TGTGCCACCAGCAGAGATGTGCAGGGGAGTACCGGGGAGCTGTTTTTT.

The chain joins TRBV3-1 (or the pseudogene TRBV3-2) to TRBJ2-4; D unresolved. Trimming took 4 bases from V and 4 from J, leaving 11 bases between them. Germline values: CDR1 LGHDT, CDR2 YNNKEL (reference sequence). This CDR3 is 14 amino acids long. The CDR3 sequence is CASSPELGKNIQYF. The CDR3, as DNA: TGTGCCAGCAGCCCCGAGCTAGGTAAAAACATTCAGTACTTC.

Notes on this clone: Relative to the germline gene, one junction end is altered; a read error may explain this. The chain is built from TRBV5-1 and TRBJ2-7; tentatively, D is TRBD2 (6 bases). Germline V lookup: CDR1 SGHRS, CDR2 YFSETQ. This CDR3 comprises 13 residues. This CDR3 reads CTSSVSGGYEQYF. CDR3 sequence (DNA): TGCACCAGCAGCGTCTCCGGGGGCTACGAGCAGTACTTC.

This chain connects TRBV2 to TRBJ2-2; unclear D gene. CDR3 length: 14 amino acids. Trimming stripped 3 bases from V and 2 bases from J, with 7 bases between. The germline V gene has CDR1 SNHLY and CDR2 FYNNEI. DNA for the CDR3: TGTGCCAGCAGTGACTCCCCCAACACCGGGGAGCTGTTTTTT. Amino acids: CASSDSPNTGELFF.

The chain recombines TRBV7-8 with TRBJ2-1, with D possibly matching TRBD2 (6 bases). Trimming removed 2 bases from V and 5 bases from J, with 16 bases in between. The CDR3 covers 16 residues. Germline V gene sequence: CDR1 SGHVS, CDR2 FQNEAQ. DNA for the CDR3: TGTGCCAGCAGCTTACGGGAGTCGATCCTCAACAATGAGCAGTTCTTC. Its protein is CASSLRESILNNEQFF.

V gene TRBV28 combines with J gene TRBJ2-7; D may match TRBD1 or TRBD2 (5 bases each). The CDR3 is made up of 14 amino acids. V lost 3 bases and J lost 4, with 13 bases in between. From germline, CDR1 is MDHEN and CDR2 SYDVKM. The CDR3 DNA sequence: TGTGCCAGCAGTTTCCGGGGCCGTCCTTACGAGCAGTACTTC. Translation: CASSFRGRPYEQYF. Full variable domain (remainder filled in from reference TRBV28 and TRBJ2-7): DVKVTQSSRYLVKRTGEKVFLECVQDMDHENMFWYRQDPGLGLRLIYFSYDVKMKEKGDIPEGYSVSREKKERFSLILESASTNQTSMYLCASSFRGRPYEQYFGPGTRLTVT.

The chain uses TRBV2 and TRBJ1-6; tentatively, D is TRBD1 (5 bases). Trimming pared 3 bases from V and 8 bases from J, leaving 8 bases between. The CDR3 extends over 13 amino acids. Germline V CDR1 and CDR2: SNHLY, FYNNEI. The CDR3 coding sequence is TGTGCCAGCAGTGACAGGGTTGATTCACCCCTCCACTTT. Protein sequence: CASSDRVDSPLHF. The full variable domain, its missing parts supplied by reference TRBV2 and TRBJ1-6, is EPEVTQTPSHQVTQMGQEVILRCVPISNHLYFYWYRQILGQKVEFLVSFYNNEISEKSEIFDDQFSVERPDGSNFTLKIRSTKLEDSAMYFCASSDRVDSPLHFGNGTRLTVT.

The CDR3 nucleotides read TGTGCCATCAGTGAGACCCACGGGACAGGGGCTGAAAAACTGTTTTTT. This translates into CAISETHGTGAEKLFF. This chain uses TRBV10-3 with TRBJ1-4, with 10 nucleotides matching TRBD1. The CDR3 is 16 residues long. J lost 7 bases, V lost 2 bases, and 7 bases had no gene match. Germline CDR1 ENHRY, CDR2 SYGVKD.

This clone has a single count. The V and J genes are TRBV11-2 and TRBJ2-2; 14 bases align to TRBD2. CDR1 is SGHAT and CDR2 is FQNNGV in the germline V gene. Germline trimming cut 4 bases from V and 5 bases from J; bases unmatched to any gene: 3. This CDR3 comprises 16 residues. The CDR3 DNA reads as TGTGCCAGCAGCTCCCGACTAGCGGGAGGGACCGGGGAGCTGTTTTTT. Its translation: CASSSRLAGGTGELFF.

This chain links TRBV11-3 with TRBJ2-7; TRBD1 might be the D (5 bases). Germline V CDR1 and CDR2: SGHNT, YENEEA. V was trimmed by 2 bases and J by 3 bases, leaving 8 bases between them. The CDR3 is made up of 13 amino acids. The CDR3 loop reads CASSLSTDYEQYF. The CDR3 DNA reads TGTGCCAGCAGCTTATCGACAGACTACGAGCAGTACTTC.

The rearrangement links TRBV5-6 to TRBJ2-5; TRBD2 aligns across 10 bases. Trimming removed 1 base from V and 4 bases from J; junction bases left unmatched: 4. From germline, CDR1 is SGHDT and CDR2 YYEEEE. This CDR3 is built from 15 residues. The CDR3 bases are TGTGCCAGCAGCTTGCGTCTAGCGGGAGCAGAGACCCAGTACTTC. Encoded protein: CASSLRLAGAETQYF. The whole variable domain, filled in from reference TRBV5-6 and TRBJ2-5, reads DAGVTQSPTHLIKTRGQQVTLRCSPKSGHDTVSWYQQALGQGPQFIFQYYEEEERQRGNFPDRFSGHQFPNYSSELNVNALLLGDSALYLCASSLRLAGAETQYFGPGTRLLVL.

This clone appeared a single time. The gene calls are TRBV27 and TRBJ1-5; the D is unclear. The germline CDR1 and CDR2 sequences are MNHEY and SMNVEV (reference sequence). The CDR3 totals 14 residues. Trimming took off 0 bases at V and 9 bases at J, with 12 bases between the two ends. DNA for the CDR3: TGTGCCAGCAGTTTATCGTCCCCCCCGGGGCCCCAGCATTTT. Protein product: CASSLSSPPGPQHF.

This clone occurred once. V and J are TRBV5-6 and TRBJ1-5, with D possibly being TRBD1 (6 bases). The CDR3 loop spans 18 amino acids. CDR1 and CDR2 (germline): SGHDT, YYEEEE. The V gene lost 2 bases and the J gene lost 4 bases, with 22 bases spanning the gap. The CDR3 loop reads CASSFGLWGHPGNQPQHF. Here the CDR3 DNA reads TGTGCCAGCAGCTTTGGCCTATGGGGACACCCCGGTAATCAGCCCCAGCATTTT.

The gene calls are TRBV15 and TRBJ1-2, with D maybe TRBD1 (5 bases). The germline V gene encodes CDR1 LNHNV and CDR2 YYDKDF (reference sequence). This CDR3 comprises 15 residues. V was shortened by 0 bases and J by 8 bases, with 16 bases between the two germline ends. Written as DNA, the CDR3 is TGTGCCACCAGCAGAGATCATGGGGGTAGATTCGGCTACACCTTC. This encodes CATSRDHGGRFGYTF. Variable domain in full (rest from reference TRBV15 and TRBJ1-2): DAMVIQNPRYQVTQFGKPVTLSCSQTLNHNVMYWYQQKSSQAPKLLFHYYDKDFNNEADTPDNFQSRRPNTSFCFLDIRSPGLGDTAMYLCATSRDHGGRFGYTFGSGTRLTVV.

The chain carries TRBV7-9 and TRBJ2-1, with 11 bases aligning to TRBD2. Trimming cost V 5 bases and J 6 bases; bases outside gene matches: 9. Germline V gene data show CDR1 as SEHNR and CDR2 as FQNEAQ (reference sequence). This CDR3 contains 16 residues. The CDR3 loop is CASSPPSGLAGNEQFF. DNA of the CDR3: TGTGCCAGCAGCCCCCCATCCGGACTAGCGGGCAATGAGCAGTTCTTC.

The chain recombines TRBV19 with TRBJ2-7; TRBD1 is a possible D gene (6 bases). There are 14 residues in the CDR3. CDR1 and CDR2 (germline): LNHDA, SQIVND (reference sequence). V dropped 0 bases and J dropped 3 bases, with 9 bases sitting between them. Here the CDR3 reads CASSIEDRFYEQYF. For the CDR3, the DNA is TGTGCCAGTAGTATAGAGGACAGATTCTACGAGCAGTACTTC.

This clone was detected only once. V usage is TRBV6-5 and J usage is TRBJ1-1; D unresolved. V lost 5 bases to trimming and J lost 1 base, with 5 bases between them. This CDR3 contains 12 residues. Germline V gene lookup returns CDR1 MNHEY and CDR2 SVGAGI. In DNA form, the CDR3 reads TGTGCCAGCAGTAGGGCGAACACTGAAGCTTTCTTT. Amino acid sequence: CASSRANTEAFF.

The genes are TRBV7-9 and TRBJ1-2; D might be TRBD1 (6 bases). Germline CDR1 is SEHNR and CDR2 is FQNEAQ (reference sequence). Trimming removed 0 bases from V and 7 bases from J, with 15 bases in between. The CDR3 consists of 15 residues. DNA for the CDR3: TGTGCCAGCAGCTTAGCAGAAGGGGGGCTCTTTGGCTACACCTTC. Translation: CASSLAEGGLFGYTF.

The chain employs TRBV6-5 and TRBJ1-2; tentative D call: TRBD1 (6 bases). V dropped 6 bases and J dropped 7 bases, with 21 bases sitting between them. In germline, CDR1 is MNHEY, CDR2 SVGAGI. This CDR3 spans 15 amino acids. CDR3 residues: CASSLTGWGRGGYTF. CDR3 bases: TGTGCCAGCAGCCTCACGGGATGGGGGCGGGGTGGCTACACCTTC.

The rearrangement links TRBV30 to TRBJ1-6; 10 bases fit TRBD1. CDR1 is GTSNPN and CDR2 is SVGIG in the germline V gene (reference sequence). The V and J ends lost 3 bases and 12 bases, in that order; junction bases with no gene match: 8. The length of the CDR3 is 14 residues. CDR3 in DNA: TGTGCCTGGAGCGTCGGACAGGGGGGACTACCCCTCCACTTT. This codes for CAWSVGQGGLPLHF. Full variable domain (outside the CDR3, taken from reference TRBV30 and TRBJ1-6): SQTIHQWPATLVQPVGSPLSLECTVEGTSNPNLYWYRQAAGRGLQLLFYSVGIGQISSEVPQNLSASRPQDRQFILSSKKLLLSDSGFYLCAWSVGQGGLPLHFGNGTRLTVT.

This chain uses TRBV9 with TRBJ2-1; 10 nucleotides match TRBD1. The CDR3 is 18 residues long. CDR1 SGDLS and CDR2 YYNGEE come from the germline V gene. The J segment lost 7 bases and the V segment lost 2 bases, leaving 15 bases of the junction unmatched. CDR3 in amino acids: CASSVTTGGRIGENEQFF. DNA for the CDR3: TGTGCCAGCAGCGTTACGACAGGGGGCCGAATCGGGGAAAATGAGCAGTTCTTC.

The chain employs TRBV2 and TRBJ2-1; D is ambiguous. This CDR3 has 11 residues. Between the trimmed V and J ends, which lost 10 bases and 9 bases, there was a span of 13 bases. Germline CDR1 and CDR2: SNHLY and FYNNEI. The CDR3 DNA is TGTGCCACCTCCGGAGCTGGTGAGCAGTTCTTC. Translation: CATSGAGEQFF.

DNA for the CDR3: TGCGCCAGCAGCCAAGGGGTTGAGCAGTTCTTC. Residues: CASSQGVEQFF. The chain recombines TRBV4-1 with TRBJ2-1; the D is unclear. Germline-derived CDR1 and CDR2 are MGHRA and YSYEKL. Deletions cut 1 base from V and 9 bases from J, with 4 bases between. CDR3 length: 11 residues.